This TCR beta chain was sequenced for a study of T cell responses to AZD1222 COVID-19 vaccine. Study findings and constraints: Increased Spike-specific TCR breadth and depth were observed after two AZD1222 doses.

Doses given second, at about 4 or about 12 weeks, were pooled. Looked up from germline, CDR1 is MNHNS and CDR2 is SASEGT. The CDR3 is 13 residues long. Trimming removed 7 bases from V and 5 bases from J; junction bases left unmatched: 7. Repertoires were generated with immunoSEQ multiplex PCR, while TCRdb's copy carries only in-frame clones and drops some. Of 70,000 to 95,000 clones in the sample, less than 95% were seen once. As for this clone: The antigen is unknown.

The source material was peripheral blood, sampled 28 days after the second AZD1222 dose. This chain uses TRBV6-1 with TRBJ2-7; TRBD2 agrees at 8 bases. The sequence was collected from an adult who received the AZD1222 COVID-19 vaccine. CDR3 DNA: TGTGCCAGCACCCTTAGCGGGATGAACGAGCAGTACTTC. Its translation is CASTLSGMNEQYF.